The rows below give T cell receptor beta chains drawn from one sample of a study of CD8 T cells in ankylosing spondylitis. TCRdb reanalysed the 5' RACE reads using MiXCR and keeps one entry per CDR3 protein. The repertoire holds some 800,000 distinct CDR3 sequences, roughly 10% seen once, with about 0.49% in the top ten. Sequencing used blood, either unsorted or a sorted T cell fraction (not recorded which). All receptors come from a male donor with ankylosing spondylitis. Each CDR3 is given with its conserved first and last residue. The D gene is left open where the match is weak. The size of a clone is reported for some rows only, either as once, few or many, or as a class for expanded clones.

size	J	D	V	CDR3	DNA
few	TRBJ1-5	NA	TRBV20-1	CSAHREGGSNQPQHF	TGCAGTGCCCACAGGGAGGGCGGGAGCAATCAGCCCCAGCATTTT
NA	TRBJ1-5	TRBD1	TRBV7-8	CASSYDREGQPQHF	TGTGCCAGCAGCTATGACAGGGAAGGGCAGCCCCAGCATTTT
few	TRBJ1-2	NA	TRBV7-9	CASSTLIGDGYTF	TGTGCCAGCAGCACCCTGATAGGTGATGGCTACACCTTC
NA	TRBJ2-3	TRBD2	TRBV3-1	CASGLNAGDTQCF	TGTGCCAGCGGTCTTAACGCGGGAGATACGCAGTGTTTT
few	TRBJ2-7	NA	TRBV2	CASSVLGSYEQYF	TGTGCCAGCAGTGTGTTGGGATCCTACGAGCAGTACTTC
NA	TRBJ2-1	TRBD2	TRBV27	CATSSLAGGLNEQFF	TGTGCCACCTCCTCCCTAGCGGGGGGGCTTAATGAGCAGTTCTTC
few	TRBJ2-7	TRBD2	TRBV5-1	CASSRLAGRSSEQYF	TGCGCCAGCAGCCGACTAGCGGGACGGTCTTCCGAGCAGTACTTC
NA	TRBJ1-1	NA	TRBV12-3/TRBV12-4	CASKVGRNTEAFF	TGTGCCAGCAAGGTGGGCAGGAACACTGAAGCTTTCTTT
many	TRBJ2-5	TRBD1	TRBV10-3	CAISERTGEETQYF	TGTGCCATCAGTGAAAGGACAGGAGAAGAGACCCAGTACTTC
few	TRBJ2-3	NA	TRBV29-1	CSVEGFQGRADTQYF	TGCAGCGTTGAAGGGTTCCAGGGGCGCGCAGATACGCAGTATTTT
few	TRBJ2-7	NA	TRBV20-1	CSARSPAQQAVSAYEQYF	TGCAGTGCTAGAAGTCCCGCCCAACAGGCGGTAAGCGCCTACGAGCAGTACTTC
NA	TRBJ2-2	NA	TRBV5-1	CASSLAGTAWGTGELFF	TGCGCCAGCAGCTTGGCCGGGACGGCCTGGGGCACCGGGGAGCTGTTTTTT
few	TRBJ2-7	NA	TRBV18	CASSPTDQSSYEQYF	TGTGCCAGCTCACCAACGGATCAGAGCTCCTACGAGCAGTACTTC
NA	TRBJ2-5	NA	TRBV5-1	CASSFLGSEVETQYF	TGCGCCAGCAGCTTTTTGGGTAGCGAGGTGGAGACCCAGTACTTC
NA	TRBJ2-3	NA	TRBV5-1	CASSPDRRDTQYF	TGCGCCAGCAGCCCGGACCGTAGAGATACGCAGTATTTT
NA	TRBJ1-2	NA	TRBV7-3	CASSLQGGSGYGYTF	TGTGCCAGCAGCTTACAGGGAGGGTCGGGCTATGGCTACACCTTC
NA	TRBJ2-1	NA	TRBV7-2	CASSLSRAPYNEQFF	TGTGCCAGCAGCTTATCCAGGGCACCCTACAATGAGCAGTTCTTC
many	TRBJ2-2	TRBD1	TRBV12-3/TRBV12-4	CASSGQGSTGELFF	TGTGCCAGCAGCGGACAGGGAAGCACCGGGGAGCTGTTTTTT
NA	TRBJ1-2	NA	TRBV5-6	CASSPRRTAGGYTF	TGTGCCAGCAGCCCGCGACGGACAGCCGGGGGCTACACCTTC
many	TRBJ1-6	NA	TRBV20-1	CSAMTSGPNSPLHF	TGCAGTGCTATGACATCTGGCCCTAATTCACCCCTCCACTTT
NA	TRBJ2-3	TRBD2	TRBV6-1	CASRTSVDSTDTQYF	TGTGCCAGCAGAACTAGCGTGGATAGCACAGATACGCAGTATTTT
NA	TRBJ2-1	TRBD2	TRBV20-1	CSARGQLAEQFF	TGCAGTGCTAGGGGGCAACTAGCGGAGCAGTTCTTC
many	TRBJ1-2	NA	TRBV2	CASSRETNYGYTF	TGTGCCAGCAGTCGGGAGACCAACTATGGCTACACCTTC
many	TRBJ2-7	NA	TRBV20-1	CSVPGQASYEQYF	TGCAGTGTACCGGGACAAGCCTCCTACGAGCAGTACTTC
NA	TRBJ2-3	NA	TRBV18	CASSRGTDSGDTQYF	TGCGCCAGCTCACGAGGAACGGATTCCGGAGATACGCAGTATTTT
few	TRBJ1-1	NA	TRBV20-1	CSASNPIQGNTEAFF	TGCAGTGCTAGCAACCCCATACAGGGGAACACTGAAGCTTTCTTT
many	TRBJ2-7	NA	TRBV6-2/TRBV6-3	CASSYQGLYEQYF	TGTGCCAGCAGTTACCAGGGGCTATACGAGCAGTACTTC
many	TRBJ2-7	TRBD2	TRBV5-1	CASSSGLPLSEQYF	TGCGCCAGCAGCTCGGGACTACCACTATCCGAGCAGTACTTC
few	TRBJ2-7	NA	TRBV6-2/TRBV6-3	CASYRPGTQAYEQYF	TGTGCCAGCTACCGGCCCGGGACACAGGCCTACGAGCAGTACTTC
few	TRBJ2-7	TRBD2	TRBV10-3	CAILIAGAEQYF	TGTGCCATTCTAATAGCGGGGGCCGAGCAGTACTTC
few	TRBJ2-1	NA	TRBV20-1	CSASRAGLSYNEQFF	TGCAGTGCATCCCGGGCTGGCCTCTCCTACAATGAGCAGTTCTTC
once	TRBJ2-3	TRBD2	TRBV24-1	CATSHPLGSSGGTSDTQYF	TGTGCCACCAGCCACCCCTTGGGGTCTAGCGGGGGAACATCGGATACGCAGTATTTT
many	TRBJ1-1	TRBD1	TRBV10-3	CAAGTGGFGAFF	TGTGCCGCCGGGACAGGGGGCTTCGGAGCTTTCTTT
few	TRBJ1-1	NA	TRBV20-1	CSAREAGDGNTEAFF	TGCAGTGCTAGAGAGGCAGGTGACGGAAACACTGAAGCTTTCTTT
NA	TRBJ1-5	NA	TRBV7-2	CASSPNGDQPQHF	TGTGCCAGCAGCCCTAATGGTGATCAGCCCCAGCATTTT
few	TRBJ1-2	NA	TRBV4-3	CASSPWGRTNYGYTF	TGCGCCAGCAGCCCGTGGGGACGGACAAACTATGGCTACACCTTC
few	TRBJ2-7	NA	TRBV20-1	CSAPPVGYEQYF	TGCAGTGCTCCCCCGGTGGGCTACGAGCAGTACTTC
few	TRBJ1-2	NA	TRBV7-2	CASSPTQGNYGYTF	TGTGCCAGCAGCCCAACCCAGGGAAACTATGGCTACACCTTC
few	TRBJ2-2	NA	TRBV12-3/TRBV12-4	CASRRGLPRVSGELFF	TGTGCCAGCAGGCGGGGACTGCCGAGGGTTTCCGGGGAGCTGTTTTTT
few	TRBJ1-2	NA	TRBV12-3/TRBV12-4	CASSLRGGVVYGYTF	TGTGCCAGCAGTTTACGGGGGGGCGTTGTCTATGGCTACACCTTC
few	TRBJ2-7	NA	TRBV20-1	CSASAHLLYEQYF	TGCAGTGCTAGTGCGCACCTACTCTACGAGCAGTACTTC
NA	TRBJ1-2	NA	TRBV7-2	CASSLVTGRGYTF	TGTGCCAGCAGCTTAGTGACAGGCCGGGGCTACACCTTC
many	TRBJ1-2	TRBD1	TRBV29-1	CSVGEPGQGGVDGYTF	TGCAGCGTGGGGGAACCGGGACAGGGTGGAGTGGATGGCTACACCTTC
few	TRBJ1-2	NA	TRBV6-5	CASSYTLRDNYGYTF	TGTGCCAGCAGTTACACTCTACGGGACAACTATGGCTACACCTTC
NA	TRBJ1-5	TRBD1	TRBV20-1	CSAGDRVIGQPQHF	TGCAGTGCCGGCGACAGGGTAATTGGGCAGCCCCAGCATTTT
NA	TRBJ1-1	NA	TRBV9	CASSYNSGGFRTEAFF	TGTGCCAGCAGCTATAACAGCGGCGGGTTTAGGACTGAAGCTTTCTTT